This T cell receptor beta chain derives from a study of beta chain features in type 1 diabetes. The study's findings and limits: Shortening that was moderate but significant affected the TCRB CDR3s of Type 1 diabetes patients in all four CD4+ subsets.

The CDR3 contains 14 residues. Trimming removed 2 bases at V and 4 bases at J, with 12 bases between. Looked up from germline, CDR1 is SGHTS and CDR2 is YDEGEE. Expressed TCRB transcripts were sequenced after all isolated RNA was converted to cDNA. Clones were sequenced by immunoSEQ multiplex PCR, and TCRdb holds only the in-frame ones, with some missing. Among 300,000 to 450,000 clones listed, 8% to 10% were seen once. The authors took one heparinised blood draw, averaging about 110 mL, from each donor. Isolation of CD4+ naive, central memory, regulatory and stem cell-like memory cells was achieved by sorting via CD45RO/CCR7/CD25/CD127/CD95/CD27. A remark on this clone: Its matching antigen is unknown.

This clonotype originated in a man aged 30-40 years with type 1 diabetes. The sample comprised central memory CD4+ T cells from blood. The chain uses TRBV5-8 and TRBJ1-2, with a possible D match to TRBD1 (5 bases). CDR3 coding DNA: TGTGCCAGCAGCTTTTTGACAGAGGGCTATGGCTACACCTTC. Translated, it gives CASSFLTEGYGYTF.